Below, 32 T cell receptor beta chains from the same sample are listed, as sequenced in a study of CD8 T cells in Susac syndrome. RNA, at about 0.45 to 1 ug, was reverse transcribed with random hexamers. One entry per CDR3 protein results from TCRdb running MiXCR on the immunoSEQ multiplex PCR reads. The profile shows some 170,000 distinct CDR3 sequences, roughly 95% of them singletons. The sequencing sample was made of CD4+ T cells from PBMCs. These receptors were collected from a human donor with multiple sclerosis.

The chain combines TRBV29-1 with TRBJ2-5; tentatively, D is TRBD1 or TRBD2 (6 bases each). Trimming left V 7 bases short and J 5 bases short, with 26 bases between. Per germline, CDR1 SQVTM and CDR2 ANQGSEA. The CDR3 has 16 residues. CDR3 in amino acids: CSAVGPSGAVRETQYF. The CDR3 DNA is TGCAGCGCTGTGGGGCCGTCGGGGGCCGTCAGGGAGACCCAGTACTTC.

The chain combines TRBV14 with TRBJ2-1; 7 nucleotides match TRBD2. The junction had 2 bases not matched to a gene; V was cut back by 1 base and J by 8 bases. This CDR3 comprises 13 residues. Germline assignment: CDR1 SGHDN and CDR2 FVKESK. The CDR3 sequence is CASSQGLAYEQFF. The CDR3 DNA is TGTGCCAGCAGCCAAGGACTAGCCTATGAGCAGTTCTTC.

The genes are TRBV4-1 and TRBJ1-1; D possibly corresponds to TRBD1 (6 bases). Germline V lookup: CDR1 MGHRA, CDR2 YSYEKL. V gave up 2 bases and J gave up 7 bases, with 11 bases separating them. CDR3 length equals 13 residues. The CDR3 sequence: CASSQNREREAFF. In DNA, the CDR3 is TGCGCCAGCAGCCAAAACAGGGAGCGTGAAGCTTTCTTT.

V usage is TRBV6-2 or TRBV6-3 and J usage is TRBJ2-2, with 7 bases aligning to TRBD2. Per the germline V gene, CDR1 is MNHEY and CDR2 is SVGEGT. V gave up 4 bases and J gave up 4 bases; unmatched junction bases: 12. The CDR3 spans 17 residues. The CDR3 reads CASSLAEAGRSTGELFF. CDR3 DNA: TGTGCCAGCAGTTTAGCTGAAGCGGGGAGGAGCACCGGGGAGCTGTTTTTT.

This chain uses TRBV27 with TRBJ2-6, with 7 bases lining up with TRBD1. The trim removed 7 bases at V and 11 bases at J, leaving 14 bases unmatched. The CDR3 totals 15 residues. Germline V gene sequence: CDR1 MNHEY, CDR2 SMNVEV (reference sequence). The chain's CDR3 is CASKGFPGQPYVLTF. In DNA, the CDR3 is TGTGCCAGCAAGGGTTTTCCGGGACAGCCTTACGTCCTGACTTTC.

The chain joins TRBV20-1 to TRBJ2-5; D is uncertain. This CDR3 has 10 amino acids. Germline loops: CDR1 DFQATT, CDR2 SNEGSKA (reference sequence). Between the trimmed V and J ends, which lost 3 bases and 5 bases, there was a span of 4 bases. The CDR3 spells CSASAETQYF. CDR3 in DNA: TGCAGTGCTAGTGCGGAGACCCAGTACTTC.

The rearrangement links TRBV20-1 to TRBJ1-4; 10 positions agree with TRBD1. CDR3 size: 20 residues. Germline lookup yields CDR1 DFQATT and CDR2 SNEGSKA (reference sequence). The trim removed 2 bases at V and 7 bases at J, leaving 22 bases unmatched. CDR3 sequence: CSARQPPGGQGFAQIEKLFF. The DNA for the CDR3 is TGCAGTGCTAGACAACCCCCCGGGGGACAGGGGTTCGCCCAGATTGAAAAACTGTTTTTT.

The chain has TRBV4-1 and TRBJ2-2; TRBD1 aligns across 10 bases. This CDR3 is 16 amino acids long. Trimming at V came to 3 bases and at J to 0 bases, leaving 1 base not matched to a gene. Germline V gene data show CDR1 as MGHRA and CDR2 as YSYEKL. The CDR3 nucleotides are TGCGCCAGCAGCCAGGGGACAGGGGCGAACACCGGGGAGCTGTTTTTT. Its protein is CASSQGTGANTGELFF.

The V call is TRBV20-1, the J call TRBJ1-2; D is ambiguous. CDR3 length equals 14 residues. CDR1 DFQATT and CDR2 SNEGSKA come from the germline V gene (reference sequence). V lost 2 bases and J 4 bases, leaving 14 bases between the germline ends. CDR3 bases: TGCAGTGCTAGACCTTGGACGGTCCTCTATGGCTACACCTTC. Its translation: CSARPWTVLYGYTF.

The J gene is TRBJ2-2, the V gene TRBV19, with D perhaps TRBD2 (7 bases). V shed 6 bases and J shed 7 bases, with 21 bases lying between them. This CDR3 is built from 16 residues. Germline V gene lookup returns CDR1 LNHDA and CDR2 SQIVND (reference sequence). CDR3 in amino acids: CASSPARRRGGGELFF. CDR3 sequence (DNA): TGTGCCAGTAGCCCGGCGCGGCGGAGGGGGGGCGGGGAGCTGTTTTTT.

The V and J genes are TRBV4-2 and TRBJ2-3, with 7 nucleotides matching TRBD1. The CDR3 consists of 13 residues. J lost 9 bases, V lost 0 bases, and 3 bases had no gene match. Per the germline V gene, CDR1 is LGHNA and CDR2 is YNFKEQ. The CDR3 sequence is CASSQEPQGTQYF. The CDR3 DNA is TGTGCCAGCAGCCAAGAACCACAGGGGACGCAGTATTTT.

This clonotype was picked up one time. J is TRBJ2-7 and V is TRBV30; 12 positions agree with TRBD2. The CDR3 has 14 amino acids. V lost 8 bases to trimming and J lost 5 bases; unmatched junction nucleotides: 10. Germline loops: CDR1 GTSNPN, CDR2 SVGIG (reference sequence). The DNA for the CDR3 is TGTGCCGGCAGACTAGCGGGAGCGGTCGACGAGCAGTACTTC. Protein: CAGRLAGAVDEQYF.

This clonotype has only one observation. V gene TRBV30 combines with J gene TRBJ1-6; tentative D call: TRBD1 (5 bases). Deletions cut 4 bases from V and 9 bases from J, with 16 bases between. Germline V gene data show CDR1 as GTSNPN and CDR2 as SVGIG (reference sequence). This CDR3 is built from 14 residues. CDR3: CAWKWDDIISPLHF. In DNA, the CDR3 is TGTGCCTGGAAGTGGGACGATATTATTTCACCCCTCCACTTT.

The V and J genes are TRBV20-1 and TRBJ2-3; D is ambiguous. The CDR3 loop spans 11 amino acids. CDR1 DFQATT and CDR2 SNEGSKA come from the germline V gene (reference sequence). Trimming took 1 base from V and 8 from J, leaving 7 bases between them. The CDR3 DNA reads as TGCAGTGCTAGAGCTGGCGGTACGCAGTATTTT. Its protein is CSARAGGTQYF.

The chain joins TRBV19 to TRBJ1-2, with D possibly matching TRBD1 (6 bases). V was cut by 4 bases and J by 7 bases, with 13 bases left in between. The length of the CDR3 is 13 residues. Germline V CDR1 and CDR2: LNHDA, SQIVND (reference sequence). CDR3 nucleotides: TGTGCCAGTAGTACCCGGGGGCTAAGTGGCTACACCTTC. Its translation: CASSTRGLSGYTF.

The chain uses TRBV7-9 and TRBJ2-7, with D perhaps matching TRBD1 or TRBD2 (5 bases each). CDR3 length equals 14 residues. Trimming took 3 bases from V and 7 from J, leaving 16 bases between them. Germline V gene data show CDR1 as SEHNR and CDR2 as FQNEAQ (reference sequence). The CDR3 reads CASSLPMGRLEQYF. The CDR3 coding sequence is TGTGCCAGCAGCTTGCCGATGGGACGGCTTGAGCAGTACTTC.

This chain links TRBV27 with TRBJ2-3; weak D call: TRBD2 (6 bases). CDR3 size: 13 residues. V shed 8 bases and J shed 2 bases, with 11 bases lying between them. Germline lookup yields CDR1 MNHEY and CDR2 SMNVEV (reference sequence). Here the CDR3 reads CASGASVTDTQYF. The DNA of the CDR3 is TGTGCCAGCGGGGCTAGCGTCACAGATACGCAGTATTTT.

V usage is TRBV6-6 and J usage is TRBJ1-5; no definite D call. This CDR3 is built from 14 residues. V dropped 6 bases and J dropped 0 bases, with 9 bases sitting between them. Germline loops: CDR1 MNHNY, CDR2 SVGAGI (reference sequence). CDR3 nucleotides: TGTGCCAGCAGAACTTCGGGTAGCAATCAGCCCCAGCATTTT. Translating it yields CASRTSGSNQPQHF.

The rearrangement links TRBV4-3 to TRBJ2-3, with 14 bases matching TRBD2. This CDR3 is 19 amino acids long. CDR1 LGHNA and CDR2 YSLEER come from the germline V gene. Unmatched junction bases numbered 10, after V lost 4 bases and J lost 1 base. CDR3 coding DNA: TGCGCCAGCAGCCGAGGGGGGACTAGCGGGAGTTGGGGCACAGATACGCAGTATTTT. This sequence encodes CASSRGGTSGSWGTDTQYF.

The gene calls are TRBV4-2 and TRBJ2-2; 7 bases are a match to TRBD2. The germline V gene has CDR1 LGHNA and CDR2 YNFKEQ. The V segment lost 5 bases and the J segment 0 bases; nucleotides outside the gene matches: 12. This CDR3 spans 18 amino acids. CDR3 sequence reads: CASSSALAANTNTGELFF. CDR3 sequence (DNA): TGTGCCAGCAGCTCCGCCCTAGCGGCCAATACGAACACCGGGGAGCTGTTTTTT.

The rearrangement joins TRBV12-3 or TRBV12-4 to TRBJ2-1, with D perhaps given as TRBD1 or TRBD2 (5 bases each). The CDR3 totals 11 residues. Trimming removed 2 bases from V and 15 bases from J, with 11 bases in between. The CDR3 here is CASSLSGLRFF. CDR3 nucleotides: TGTGCCAGCAGTTTATCGGGGCTCCGGTTCTTC.

CDR3 DNA: TGTGCCAGCAGTCCTTCCGTTGGGGGGGGCAAAAACATTCAGTACTTC. Protein sequence: CASSPSVGGGKNIQYF. The rearrangement joins TRBV6-2 or TRBV6-3 to TRBJ2-4; 7 bases align to TRBD2. V lost 5 bases and J lost 3; bases outside the gene matches: 10. CDR3 size: 16 residues. Germline CDR1 and CDR2: MNHEY and SVGEGT.

The gene calls are TRBV6-6 and TRBJ2-5; D is unresolved. Germline V gene data show CDR1 as MNHNY and CDR2 as SVGAGI (reference sequence). V gave up 2 bases and J gave up 4 bases, with 8 bases separating them. The CDR3 consists of 13 residues. The CDR3: CASSYNHGETQYF. CDR3 sequence (DNA): TGTGCCAGCAGTTACAATCATGGAGAGACCCAGTACTTC.

The chain carries TRBV20-1 and TRBJ2-1; a possible D gene is TRBD2 (5 bases). V was clipped by 3 bases and J by 9 bases, with 6 bases between them. Germline V lookup: CDR1 DFQATT, CDR2 SNEGSKA (reference sequence). There are 10 residues in the CDR3. CDR3 sequence reads: CSARAGEQFF. The CDR3 DNA reads as TGCAGTGCTAGGGCGGGTGAGCAGTTCTTC.

This clonotype was recorded a few times. The chain recombines TRBV3-1 with TRBJ1-3; unclear D gene. The CDR3 has 14 amino acids. Trimming removed 1 base from V and 0 bases from J, with 4 bases in between. The germline gives CDR1 LGHDT, CDR2 YNNKEL (reference sequence). The CDR3 spells CASSQGSSGNTIYF. The CDR3, as DNA: TGTGCCAGCAGCCAAGGGTCCTCTGGAAACACCATATATTTT.

This CDR3 is CAWSPPGVNYGYTF. The CDR3 nucleotides are TGTGCCTGGAGCCCCCCAGGGGTAAACTATGGCTACACCTTC. This chain links TRBV30 with TRBJ1-2, with D tentatively TRBD1 (6 bases). The CDR3 sequence is 14 residues long. The V gene lost 3 bases and the J gene lost 2 bases, with 13 bases spanning the gap. The V gene's germline CDR1 is GTSNPN and CDR2 SVGIG (reference sequence).

The chain has TRBV29-1 and TRBJ2-1; 7 bases map to TRBD2. V lost 4 bases and J lost 6; bases outside the gene matches: 9. The CDR3 loop spans 14 amino acids. Germline lookup yields CDR1 SQVTM and CDR2 ANQGSEA. The CDR3 DNA follows: TGCAGCGTTGCGGCCCCGGGACTACGCAATGAGCAGTTCTTC. This encodes CSVAAPGLRNEQFF.

The J gene is TRBJ1-1, the V gene TRBV6-2 or TRBV6-3; tentatively, D is TRBD1 (5 bases). V was shortened by 0 bases and J by 0 bases, with 5 bases between the two germline ends. There are 14 residues in the CDR3. The germline gives CDR1 MNHEY, CDR2 SVGEGT. The CDR3 protein is CASSYSTVNTEAFF. CDR3 bases: TGTGCCAGCAGTTACTCGACAGTGAACACTGAAGCTTTCTTT.

This clonotype was counted a single time. V gene TRBV7-9 combines with J gene TRBJ2-1, with TRBD1 as a possible D gene (5 bases). V was shortened by 4 bases and J by 0 bases, with 10 bases between the two germline ends. The CDR3 has 15 residues. Per the germline V gene, CDR1 is SEHNR and CDR2 is FQNEAQ (reference sequence). Here the CDR3 DNA reads TGTGCCAGCAGCTCAGGGTTCCCCTCCTACAATGAGCAGTTCTTC. This encodes CASSSGFPSYNEQFF.

This chain links TRBV20-1 with TRBJ1-1; 11 bases line up with TRBD1. This CDR3 has 19 residues. Germline V gives CDR1 DFQATT, CDR2 SNEGSKA (reference sequence). The V segment lost 1 base and the J segment 0 bases; nucleotides outside the gene matches: 13. The CDR3 here is CSARVPFGQGAVLNTEAFF. The CDR3 DNA reads TGCAGTGCTAGAGTACCCTTCGGACAGGGGGCAGTCTTGAACACTGAAGCTTTCTTT.

The chain links TRBV10-3 to TRBJ2-5, with TRBD2 matching over 7 bases. This CDR3 has 14 amino acids. CDR1 and CDR2 from the germline V gene are ENHRY and SYGVKD. Unmatched junction bases numbered 9, after V lost 2 bases and J lost 9 bases. CDR3 DNA: TGTGCCATCAGTGAGCAGCGGGGTCCGGGGGCCCAGTACTTC. This sequence encodes CAISEQRGPGAQYF.

The chain couples TRBV29-1 to TRBJ2-3; 10 bases agree with TRBD1. The germline gives CDR1 SQVTM, CDR2 ANQGSEA. This CDR3 is built from 14 residues. The V gene end was trimmed by 7 bases and the J gene end by 1 base; junction bases not matched to a gene: 5. The CDR3 DNA follows: TGCAGCGGGCGGGGGACAGGGGGCACAGATACGCAGTATTTT. This encodes CSGRGTGGTDTQYF.